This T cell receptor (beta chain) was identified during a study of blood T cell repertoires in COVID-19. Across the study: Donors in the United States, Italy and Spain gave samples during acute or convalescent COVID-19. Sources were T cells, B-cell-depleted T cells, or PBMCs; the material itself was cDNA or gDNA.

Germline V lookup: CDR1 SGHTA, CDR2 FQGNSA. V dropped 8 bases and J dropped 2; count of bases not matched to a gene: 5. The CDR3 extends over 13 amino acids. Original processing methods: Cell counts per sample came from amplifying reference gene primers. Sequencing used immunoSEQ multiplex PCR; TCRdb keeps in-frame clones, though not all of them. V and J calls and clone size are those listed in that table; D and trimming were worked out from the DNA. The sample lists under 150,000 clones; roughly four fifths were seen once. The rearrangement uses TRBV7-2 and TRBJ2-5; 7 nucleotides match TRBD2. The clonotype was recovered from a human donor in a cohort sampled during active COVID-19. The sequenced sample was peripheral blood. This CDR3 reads CASARGSQETQYF. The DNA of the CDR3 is TGTGCCAGCGCGCGGGGGTCTCAAGAGACCCAGTACTTC.